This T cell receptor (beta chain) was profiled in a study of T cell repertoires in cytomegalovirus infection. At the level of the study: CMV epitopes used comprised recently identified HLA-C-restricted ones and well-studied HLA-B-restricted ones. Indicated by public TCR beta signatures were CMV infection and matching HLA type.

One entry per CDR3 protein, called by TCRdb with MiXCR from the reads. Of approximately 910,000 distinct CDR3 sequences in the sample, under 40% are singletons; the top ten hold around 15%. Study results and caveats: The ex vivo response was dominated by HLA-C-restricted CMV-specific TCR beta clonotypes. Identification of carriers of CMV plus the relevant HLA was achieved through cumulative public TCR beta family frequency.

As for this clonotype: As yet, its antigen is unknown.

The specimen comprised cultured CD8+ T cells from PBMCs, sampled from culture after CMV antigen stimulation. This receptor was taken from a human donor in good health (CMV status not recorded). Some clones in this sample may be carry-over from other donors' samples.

The CDR3 is CASMGRGGTDTQYF. DNA for the CDR3: TGTGCCAGTATGGGGCGGGGGGGTACAGATACGCAGTATTTT. The J gene is TRBJ2-3, the V gene TRBV19, with 9 positions matching TRBD2. V was pared by 7 bases and J by 3 bases, with 5 bases of the junction left unmatched. From germline, CDR1 is LNHDA and CDR2 SQIVND (reference sequence). The CDR3 is 14 amino acids.